These T cell receptor beta chains were read from a single sample in a study of blood T cell repertoires in COVID-19. TCRdb's copy holds only in-frame clones and misses some; the assay was immunoSEQ multiplex PCR. The sample carries 150,000 to 180,000 clones, 76% recorded once. The sequencing input was peripheral blood. All receptors derive from a woman at least 80 years old with acute or convalescent COVID-19. Both conserved end residues are part of each CDR3. Each record gives: clone size, D gene, J gene, V gene, CDR3 DNA, CDR3 protein. D genes are given only for firm matches. Clone size is given for some rows only: seen once, a few or many times, or a class if the clone is expanded.

- TRBD1 TRBJ2-1 TRBV30 TGTGCCTGGGGGCGATGGACAGGGGCGGGCTACAATGAGCAGTTCTTC CAWGRWTGAGYNEQFF
- TRBD1 TRBJ2-3 TRBV24-1 TGTGCCACCAGTGACCCCGGGACAGGGGCAGATACGCAGTATTTT CATSDPGTGADTQYF
- TRBD1 TRBJ2-7 TRBV7-9 TGTGCCAGCAGCTTAGGGACAGGGGTAAACTACGAGCAGTACTTC CASSLGTGVNYEQYF
- - TRBJ2-1 TRBV28 TGTGCCAGCAGTTCCTTTTTCGCCGAGGGGGTCGCCCTTTCCTACAATGAGCAGTTCTTC CASSSFFAEGVALSYNEQFF
- TRBD1 TRBJ1-4 TRBV18 TGTGCCAGCTCACCACCCGACAGGGGTAATGAAAAACTGTTTTTT CASSPPDRGNEKLFF
few - TRBJ1-5 TRBV21-1 TGTGCCAGCAGAGTTGAGCAGCCCCAGCATTTT CASRVEQPQHF
- - TRBJ1-4 TRBV19 TGTGCCAGTAGTATAGATCGCAGGGTGAATGAAAAACTGTTTTTT CASSIDRRVNEKLFF
- - TRBJ2-5 TRBV19 TGTGCCAGTAGTGTACAGAGTGGAGAGACCCAGTACTTC CASSVQSGETQYF
- TRBD1 TRBJ1-1 TRBV5-1 TGCGCCAGCAGCAGACAGGGGGCGAGTACTGAAGCTTTCTTT CASSRQGASTEAFF
- - TRBJ2-3 TRBV1 TGCACCAGCAGTAACATCCGGGGGACGGATACGCAGTATTTT CTSSNIRGTDTQYF
- - TRBJ2-3 TRBV19 TGTGCCAGTAGTATGAGCGCTAGCACAGATACGCAGTATTTT CASSMSASTDTQYF
- - TRBJ1-5 TRBV27 TGTGCCAGCAGTTTATCTTTCAGGGATGTTCAGCCCCAGCATTTT CASSLSFRDVQPQHF
- - TRBJ2-7 TRBV16 TGTGCCAGCAGCCAATCCAGAGACAGTAACCACGAGCAGTACTTC CASSQSRDSNHEQYF